The rows below give T cell receptor beta chains drawn from one sample of a study of shared clonotypes between healthy human individuals. Sequenced by immunoSEQ multiplex PCR; TCRdb stores in-frame clones only, minus some. Of a few million clones listed, more than 80% were seen once; the top ten hold over 0.12%. Material for sequencing was naive CD4+ T cells sorted from blood. These receptors all come from a man between 18 and 35 years old in good health. Each CDR3 is given with its conserved first and last residue. The order of the fields is J gene, clone size, D gene, V gene, CDR3 DNA, CDR3 protein. D genes are given only for firm matches. Rows give clone size only sometimes, using once, few, many, or a class for an expanded clone.

TRBJ2-7	NA	TRBD2	TRBV10-3	TGTGCCATCAGTGAGTCAAGGGGGACTAGCAAGGAGCAGTACTTC	CAISESRGTSKEQYF
TRBJ2-7	NA	TRBD1	TRBV6-1	TGTGCCAGCAGTCGGGACAGACCCTACGAGCAGTACTTC	CASSRDRPYEQYF
TRBJ1-4	NA	NA	TRBV5-6	TGTGCCAGCAGCTTGCCCCGGGACATAGGTGAAAAACTGTTTTTT	CASSLPRDIGEKLFF
TRBJ1-4	NA	NA	TRBV29-1	TGCAGCGTTGGCCGGGATGAAAAACTGTTTTTT	CSVGRDEKLFF
TRBJ2-7	NA	NA	TRBV10-3	TGTGCCATCAGTGAGGTGGGGCAGGGCTCCTACGAGCAGTACTTC	CAISEVGQGSYEQYF
TRBJ1-1	NA	NA	TRBV10-3	TGTGCCATCAGCACAGTGAACACTGAAGCTTTCTTT	CAISTVNTEAFF
TRBJ2-1	NA	NA	TRBV2	TGTGCCAGCGCAGACTCGAGCTCCTACAATGAGCAGTTCTTC	CASADSSSYNEQFF
TRBJ2-7	NA	NA	TRBV4-1	TGCGCCAGCAGCCAAGAAGGAGGTCTCTCCTACGAGCAGTACTTC	CASSQEGGLSYEQYF
TRBJ2-5	NA	NA	TRBV29-1	TGCAGCGTTGAAGGGGCTTGGAGAGAAGAGACCCAGTACTTC	CSVEGAWREETQYF
TRBJ1-5	NA	NA	TRBV6-1	TGTGCCAGCAGTGAAGCCCTCCTTGGGGGCAATCAGCCCCAGCATTTT	CASSEALLGGNQPQHF
TRBJ2-2	NA	TRBD1	TRBV9	TGTGCCAGCAGCGGAACCGGGACAGCAAACACCGGGGAGCTGTTTTTT	CASSGTGTANTGELFF
TRBJ1-2	NA	NA	TRBV27	TGTGCCAGCAGTTTAGGCACTAACTATGGCTACACCTTC	CASSLGTNYGYTF
TRBJ2-3	NA	NA	TRBV27	TGTGCCAGCAAAAAAGGAGATCGTCCGACCTGGGGCACAGATACGCAGTATTTT	CASKKGDRPTWGTDTQYF
TRBJ1-5	NA	TRBD1	TRBV7-2	TGTGCCAGCAGCGGGGACAGGGATCAGCCCCAGCATTTT	CASSGDRDQPQHF
TRBJ1-4	NA	NA	TRBV18	TGTGCCAGCTCACTCGGTACAGCAACTAATGAAAAACTGTTTTTT	CASSLGTATNEKLFF
TRBJ1-5	few	TRBD1	TRBV5-1	TGCGCCAGCAGCCCCGGGACAGGGGAAGATCAGCCCCAGCATTTT	CASSPGTGEDQPQHF
TRBJ1-5	NA	NA	TRBV6-5	TGTGCCAGCAGTTTCATTCCGGGGGAAGGGCCCCAGCATTTT	CASSFIPGEGPQHF
TRBJ2-3	once	NA	TRBV9	TGTGCCAGCAGCGTATCCGGTAGCACAGATACGCAGTATTTT	CASSVSGSTDTQYF
TRBJ1-2	once	NA	TRBV5-6	TGTGCCAGCAGCTTGGTGGGGGTTAGCTATGGCTACACCTTC	CASSLVGVSYGYTF
TRBJ2-5	NA	TRBD2	TRBV10-3	TGTGCCATCAGTGCCGGGACTAGCGGGGGGGTGGAGACCCAGTACTTC	CAISAGTSGGVETQYF
TRBJ2-3	NA	NA	TRBV11-2	TGTGCCAGCAGCTGGGAAAACACAGATACGCAGTATTTT	CASSWENTDTQYF
TRBJ2-6	NA	NA	TRBV7-3	TGTGCCAGCATCCCGGGACACTACTCTGGGGCCAACGTCCTGACTTTC	CASIPGHYSGANVLTF
TRBJ1-3	NA	NA	TRBV2	TGTGCCAGCAGTGAACTCTCTGGAAACACCATATATTTT	CASSELSGNTIYF
TRBJ2-2	NA	NA	TRBV9	TGTGCCAGCAGCGTAGGAAGATTGGGTTCCCCCGGGGAGCTGTTTTTT	CASSVGRLGSPGELFF
TRBJ2-7	NA	NA	TRBV6-5	TGTGCCAGCCGAACGGGCCTCGAGCAGTACTTC	CASRTGLEQYF
TRBJ1-6	NA	TRBD1	TRBV27	TGTGCCAGCAGCCCAGGGGGCTCCTATAATTCACCCCTCCACTTT	CASSPGGSYNSPLHF
TRBJ1-2	NA	NA	TRBV14	TGTGCCAGCAGCCAAGAGGGGAGGCCTTGGGACTATGGCTACACCTTC	CASSQEGRPWDYGYTF
TRBJ1-1	NA	NA	TRBV7-9	TGTGCCAGCAGCTTAGAGCCGTTACTGAACACTGAAGCTTTCTTT	CASSLEPLLNTEAFF
TRBJ1-4	few	NA	TRBV2	TGTGCCAGCAACTCCGACAGGTCGAATGAAAAACTGTTTTTT	CASNSDRSNEKLFF
TRBJ2-3	NA	TRBD2	TRBV30	TGTGCCTGGAGTGTAACTAGCGGGAAGGTTACGCAGTATTTT	CAWSVTSGKVTQYF
TRBJ2-7	once	NA	TRBV5-1	TGCGCCAGCAGCCCAGACGGGATCAGCTCCTACGAGCAGTACTTC	CASSPDGISSYEQYF
TRBJ2-5	few	NA	TRBV11-2	TGTGCCAGCAGCCTCGGGGAGACCCAGTACTTC	CASSLGETQYF
TRBJ1-1	NA	NA	TRBV6-6	TGTGCCAGCAGTTACTCTGATCCGAACACTGAAGCTTTCTTT	CASSYSDPNTEAFF
TRBJ2-7	NA	NA	TRBV11-2	TGTGCCAGCAGCGTCCGGGACTTCCTCACCTACGAGCAGTACTTC	CASSVRDFLTYEQYF